These 25 T cell receptor beta chains originate from one sample sequenced in a study of CD8 T cells in Susac syndrome. 0.5 to 1 ug RNA was reverse transcribed with random hexamers. TCRdb ran MiXCR on the immunoSEQ multiplex PCR reads and lists one entry per CDR3 protein. The table shows about 84,000 distinct CDR3 sequences, with roughly 91% occurring only once. The sample consisted of CD8+ T cells from PBMCs. Source of these receptors: a human donor in good health.

The rearrangement links TRBV3-1 to TRBJ2-5; no reliable D call. Trimming left V 0 bases short and J 2 bases short, with 10 bases between. The germline V gene has CDR1 LGHDT and CDR2 YNNKEL (reference sequence). The length of the CDR3 is 15 residues. CDR3 sequence reads: CASSQEPAIQETQYF. CDR3 nucleotides: TGTGCCAGCAGCCAAGAACCGGCTATTCAAGAGACCCAGTACTTC.

V usage is TRBV29-1 and J usage is TRBJ2-3; TRBD2 matches 10 bases. The CDR3 loop spans 16 amino acids. Germline assignment: CDR1 SQVTM and CDR2 ANQGSEA. V trimming: 3 bases; J trimming: 0 bases; junction bases outside the gene matches: 6. CDR3 in DNA: TGCAGCGTTGACCCTAGCGGGGGAGATAGCACAGATACGCAGTATTTT. Translating it yields CSVDPSGGDSTDTQYF.

The chain joins TRBV6-5 to TRBJ2-5; D unresolved. Germline V gives CDR1 MNHEY, CDR2 SVGAGI. Trimming pared 0 bases from V and 2 bases from J, leaving 7 bases between. The CDR3 consists of 14 residues. CDR3 region: CASSYSLGQETQYF. CDR3 bases: TGTGCCAGCAGTTACTCGTTGGGGCAAGAGACCCAGTACTTC.

This chain joins TRBV7-6 and TRBJ2-1; D not certain. Deletions cut 3 bases from V and 2 bases from J, with 11 bases between. CDR3 length: 15 residues. Germline values: CDR1 SGHVS, CDR2 FNYEAQ. The CDR3 loop is CASSFLGPTYNEQFF. Written as DNA, the CDR3 is TGTGCCAGCAGCTTCCTAGGTCCCACCTACAATGAGCAGTTCTTC.

As to this clonotype: Mismatch with germline at one junction end may stem from a read error. The chain has TRBV3-1 and TRBJ2-1; D unclear. The CDR3 consists of 13 residues. CDR1 is LGHDT, CDR2 YNNKEL, per germline (reference sequence). The DNA of the CDR3 is TGTGCCAGCAGCCAAGCGAGTGATCCTCGGTCTCTCTTC. Amino acids: CASSQASDPRSLF.

This rearrangement joins TRBV5-1 to TRBJ2-2; D is perhaps TRBD1 or TRBD2 (5 bases each). This CDR3 is 15 amino acids long. Trimming left V 4 bases short and J 1 base short, with 11 bases between. The V gene's germline CDR1 is SGHRS and CDR2 YFSETQ. Here the CDR3 DNA reads TGCGCCAGCAGCCCGGGGACGGTGAACACCGGGGAGCTGTTTTTT. It is translated as CASSPGTVNTGELFF.

The gene calls are TRBV2 and TRBJ2-1, with TRBD2 identical over 7 bases. The V segment lost 5 bases and the J segment 5 bases; nucleotides outside the gene matches: 3. CDR3 length: 13 amino acids. Germline V gene sequence: CDR1 SNHLY, CDR2 FYNNEI. Here the CDR3 reads CASSSGRNNEQFF. The CDR3 nucleotides are TGTGCCAGCAGTTCCGGGAGGAACAATGAGCAGTTCTTC.

Written as DNA, the CDR3 is TGTGCCAGCAGCTCAAGGAGTGAGCAGTTCTTC. Protein product: CASSSRSEQFF. This chain connects TRBV7-6 to TRBJ2-1, with D uncertain. The CDR3 loop spans 11 amino acids. V was cut by 4 bases and J by 9 bases, with 7 bases left in between. Germline loops: CDR1 SGHVS, CDR2 FNYEAQ.

This chain connects TRBV20-1 to TRBJ2-7; perhaps TRBD1 as D (5 bases). Trimming pared 1 base from V and 0 bases from J, leaving 7 bases between. This CDR3 is built from 13 residues. From germline, CDR1 is DFQATT and CDR2 SNEGSKA (reference sequence). CDR3 loop: CSARGQTSYEQYF. The CDR3 region has the DNA TGCAGTGCTAGAGGACAGACCTCCTACGAGCAGTACTTC.

J is TRBJ2-5 and V is TRBV13; TRBD2 agrees at 7 bases. The length of the CDR3 is 13 residues. In germline, CDR1 is PRHDT, CDR2 FYEKMQ (reference sequence). J lost 5 bases, V lost 5 bases, and 5 bases had no gene match. The CDR3 coding sequence is TGTGCCAGCAGCAAGACTAGCTGGGAGACCCAGTACTTC. Its translation is CASSKTSWETQYF.

The genes are TRBV6-5 and TRBJ2-1, with D unresolved. Germline CDR1 reads MNHEY; CDR2 reads SVGAGI. This CDR3 is 15 amino acids long. The germline V and J ends were trimmed by 4 bases and 0 bases, with 10 bases remaining between them. Here the CDR3 DNA reads TGTGCCAGCAGTTTGGGCTTTAGCTCCTACAATGAGCAGTTCTTC. Its protein is CASSLGFSSYNEQFF.

The gene calls are TRBV13 and TRBJ2-7, with D possibly called TRBD1 or TRBD2 (5 bases each). Germline CDR1 is PRHDT and CDR2 is FYEKMQ (reference sequence). V was cut by 4 bases and J by 0 bases, with 22 bases left in between. The CDR3 runs to 18 residues. Written as DNA, the CDR3 is TGTGCCAGCAGCTCCGGACCGTCCGGGACCGCGACCTCCTACGAGCAGTACTTC. It translates to CASSSGPSGTATSYEQYF.

The chain couples TRBV9 to TRBJ2-2; no clear D gene. CDR3 length equals 13 residues. In germline, CDR1 is SGDLS, CDR2 YYNGEE. Between the trimmed V and J ends, which lost 3 bases and 3 bases, there was a span of 6 bases. The CDR3 nucleotides are TGTGCCAGCAGCGCGTTTTACACCGGGGAGCTGTTTTTT. Its protein product is CASSAFYTGELFF.

The chain uses TRBV2 and TRBJ1-3; unclear D gene. This CDR3 contains 15 residues. The germline CDR1 and CDR2 sequences are SNHLY and FYNNEI. The ends were cut back, 1 base at V and 2 bases at J, with 9 bases in the middle. The CDR3 reads CASSEGFQAGNTIYF. As DNA, the CDR3 is TGTGCCAGCAGTGAAGGATTTCAAGCTGGAAACACCATATATTTT. Full variable domain (outside the CDR3, taken from reference TRBV2 and TRBJ1-3): EPEVTQTPSHQVTQMGQEVILRCVPISNHLYFYWYRQILGQKVEFLVSFYNNEISEKSEIFDDQFSVERPDGSNFTLKIRSTKLEDSAMYFCASSEGFQAGNTIYFGEGSWLTVV.

The chain carries TRBV27 and TRBJ1-2, with TRBD1 as a possible D gene (5 bases). Germline CDR1 is MNHEY and CDR2 is SMNVEV (reference sequence). The length of the CDR3 is 13 residues. V dropped 0 bases and J dropped 3 bases, with 5 bases sitting between them. Here the CDR3 reads CASSLSGDYGYTF. The DNA of the CDR3 is TGTGCCAGCAGTTTATCAGGGGACTATGGCTACACCTTC.

The rearrangement links TRBV9 to TRBJ1-4, with D possibly being TRBD1 (5 bases). The CDR3 has 15 residues. Germline CDR1 SGDLS, CDR2 YYNGEE. V dropped 3 bases and J dropped 3 bases, with 12 bases sitting between them. CDR3 sequence (DNA): TGTGCCAGCAGCGGCGACGGGACGGCTAATGAAAAACTGTTTTTT. The encoded protein is CASSGDGTANEKLFF.

The chain is built from TRBV2 and TRBJ1-5; D remains unclear. Germline V gives CDR1 SNHLY, CDR2 FYNNEI. This CDR3 region has 16 residues. The V gene lost 5 bases and the J gene lost 3 bases, with 17 bases spanning the gap. The DNA of the CDR3 is TGTGCCAGCAGTCCCCGACCGGGTCCCCACAATCAGCCCCAGCATTTT. It yields the protein CASSPRPGPHNQPQHF.

This rearrangement joins TRBV27 to TRBJ1-5; no firm D call. This CDR3 has 14 amino acids. V lost 5 bases, J lost 7 bases, and 15 bases lay in between. Germline-derived CDR1 and CDR2 are MNHEY and SMNVEV (reference sequence). CDR3 amino acids: CASSQTPVDQPQHF. CDR3 bases: TGTGCCAGCAGTCAGACCCCCGTCGACCAGCCCCAGCATTTT.

This sequence joins TRBV5-4 and TRBJ1-1, with D perhaps TRBD1 (5 bases). The CDR3 contains 15 residues. Per the germline V gene, CDR1 is SGHNT and CDR2 is YYREEE (reference sequence). Trimming left V 5 bases short and J 1 base short, with 15 bases between. CDR3 DNA sequence: TGTGCCAGCAGTTTTCAGGCTGGGGGGAACACTGAAGCTTTCTTT. Its translation: CASSFQAGGNTEAFF.

The gene calls are TRBV29-1 and TRBJ2-5; 10 positions match TRBD1. The CDR3 is made up of 18 amino acids. Germline V CDR1 and CDR2: SQVTM, ANQGSEA. J was trimmed by 1 base and V by 7 bases; bases with no gene match: 18. In DNA form, the CDR3 reads TGCAGCGCAACCGGACAGGGGGACATATCCCTCATCCAAGAGACCCAGTACTTC. Encoded protein: CSATGQGDISLIQETQYF. The whole variable domain, remainder taken from reference TRBV29-1 and TRBJ2-5, is SAVISQKPSRDICQRGTSLTIQCQVDSQVTMMFWYRQQPGQSLTLIATANQGSEATYESGFVIDKFPISRPNLTFSTLTVSNMSPEDSSIYLCSATGQGDISLIQETQYFGPGTRLLVL.

V is TRBV18 and J is TRBJ2-3; a weak D match, TRBD1 (6 bases). The germline V gene encodes CDR1 KGHSH and CDR2 LQKENI. CDR3 length equals 14 residues. V lost 2 bases to trimming and J lost 0 bases, with 6 bases between them. CDR3 sequence: CASSPTGSTDTQYF. CDR3 DNA: TGTGCCAGCTCACCAACAGGGAGCACAGATACGCAGTATTTT.

The genes are TRBV13 and TRBJ1-2, with TRBD1 as a possible D gene (6 bases). The germline CDR1 and CDR2 sequences are PRHDT and FYEKMQ (reference sequence). The V and J ends lost 5 bases and 7 bases respectively, with 17 bases between them. This CDR3 is built from 14 residues. The CDR3 reads CASSQASGGTGYTF. The CDR3 nucleotides read TGTGCCAGCAGCCAAGCATCGGGGGGCACTGGCTACACCTTC.

The chain employs TRBV19 and TRBJ2-1; possible D gene TRBD1, 5 bases. The CDR3 runs 14 residues. V was clipped by 5 bases and J by 2 bases, with 10 bases between them. CDR1 and CDR2 (germline): LNHDA, SQIVND (reference sequence). The CDR3 is CASSWQGAYNEQFF. The CDR3 region has the DNA TGTGCCAGTAGTTGGCAGGGTGCCTACAATGAGCAGTTCTTC.

The chain carries TRBV12-5 and TRBJ2-1, with TRBD2 matching over 7 bases. CDR1 and CDR2 (germline): LGHNT, FRNRAP. The CDR3 has 13 residues. J was trimmed by 10 bases and V by 0 bases; bases with no gene match: 3. In nucleotides, the CDR3 is TGTGCTAGTGGTTTGGTACTTAGCGGGGAGCAGTTCTTC. Protein product: CASGLVLSGEQFF.

This clonotype appeared a single time. V and J are TRBV29-1 and TRBJ2-7, with 8 positions matching TRBD1. The CDR3 is 14 residues long. Trimming at V came to 4 bases and at J to 1 base, leaving 6 bases not matched to a gene. The germline CDR1 and CDR2 sequences are SQVTM and ANQGSEA. This CDR3 reads CSVVDRGRSYEQYF. Here the CDR3 DNA reads TGCAGCGTTGTTGACAGGGGCCGGTCCTACGAGCAGTACTTC.